This TCR beta chain was sequenced in a study of T cells after posttransplantation cyclophosphamide. J lost 4 bases, V lost 9 bases, and 16 bases had no gene match. The CDR3 length is 15 residues. The germline CDR1 and CDR2 sequences are SGDLS and YYNGEE. A marrow graft followed busulfan-fludarabine conditioning, with cyclophosphamide on days +3 and +4. Whole-study results and caveats: Donor-recipient repertoire similarity was low at 1-2 months, rising over year one. Recipient CMV seropositivity and CMV reactivation strongly tracked TRB clonality. Skin or GI-infiltrating T cells shared few TRB sequences with blood.

Generated by immunoSEQ multiplex PCR, the TCRdb table keeps only in-frame clones and is missing some. This sample has approximately 4,000 clones; around 63% occur once, and the top ten carry about 45%. A remark on this clone: Its antigen is as yet unknown. The sample carries other DNA sequences with the same CDR3.

The chain links TRBV9 to TRBJ2-7; 7 nucleotides match TRBD1. This clonotype was sampled from a female patient in her 40s who received an allogeneic stem cell transplant from a related donor, was CMV-positive, and had no GVHD. Some T cells here may be from the graft donor. Sequencing was performed on CD8+ T cells sorted from PBMCs, taken 950 to 1,200 days after allogeneic stem cell transplant with posttransplant cyclophosphamide. As DNA, the CDR3 is TGTGCCATTATTTTCAAACAGGGGACGGCATACGAGCAGTACTTC. Its translation is CAIIFKQGTAYEQYF.